The 19 T cell receptor beta chains below come from one sample, sequenced in a study of shared clonotypes between healthy human individuals. The assay was immunoSEQ multiplex PCR, and TCRdb's table has in-frame clones only and misses some. The sample includes some 2.4 million clones, roughly 93% of them seen just once. The sequenced material came from naive CD4+ T cells from PBMCs. This sample's subset: CD45RA+ positively selected. These receptor sequences come from a man between 18 and 35 years old in good health. Some clones in this sample may be carry-over from other donors' samples.

This chain joins TRBV7-6 and TRBJ2-2; 8 bases align to TRBD2. After removal of 1 base from V and 0 bases from J, the junction contained 4 bases not matched to a gene. This CDR3 comprises 17 residues. Looked up from germline, CDR1 is SGHVS and CDR2 is FNYEAQ. CDR3 sequence: CASSLEALAANTGELFF. The DNA of the CDR3 is TGTGCCAGCAGCTTAGAGGCACTAGCGGCGAACACCGGGGAGCTGTTTTTT.

The J gene is TRBJ2-1, the V gene TRBV7-3; either TRBD1 or TRBD2 may supply D (5 bases each). V lost 5 bases and J lost 10, with 18 bases in between. Germline V lookup: CDR1 SGHTA, CDR2 FQGTGA. CDR3 length: 14 residues. The CDR3 DNA follows: TGTGCCAGCAGCCGGCGGGCTGACAGTGGCGAGCAGTTCTTC. Translating gives CASSRRADSGEQFF.

This sequence joins TRBV5-4 and TRBJ1-4, with no clear D. The germline gives CDR1 SGHNT, CDR2 YYREEE (reference sequence). CDR3 size: 13 residues. V was shortened by 2 bases and J by 6 bases, with 8 bases between the two germline ends. In DNA form, the CDR3 reads TGTGCCAGCAGCTTAGGGTTCGATGAAAAACTGTTTTTT. Its translation: CASSLGFDEKLFF.

This chain joins TRBV30 and TRBJ1-2, with 7 bases fitting TRBD1. The CDR3 spans 17 residues. Trimming at V came to 0 bases and at J to 7 bases, leaving 17 bases not matched to a gene. CDR1 GTSNPN and CDR2 SVGIG come from the germline V gene (reference sequence). The CDR3, as DNA: TGTGCCTGGAGTGTACGAGAATGGTACAGGGGAGACGGTGGCTACACCTTC. It yields the protein CAWSVREWYRGDGGYTF.

A note on this clone: Different DNA sequences within this sample yield the same CDR3. DNA for the CDR3: TGTGCCAGCAGCTTGGAGCCTGGTCCCTACGAGCAGTACTTC. Protein: CASSLEPGPYEQYF. This rearrangement joins TRBV5-4 to TRBJ2-7; no reliable D call. Trimming removed 0 bases at V and 2 bases at J, with 9 bases between. The CDR3 length is 14 residues. Germline-derived CDR1 and CDR2 are SGHNT and YYREEE (reference sequence). The full variable domain, in which reference TRBV5-4 and TRBJ2-7 provide the parts outside the CDR3, is ETGVTQSPTHLIKTRGQQVTLRCSSQSGHNTVSWYQQALGQGPQFIFQYYREEENGRGNFPPRFSGLQFPNYSSELNVNALELDDSALYLCASSLEPGPYEQYFGPGTRLTVT.

The CDR3, as DNA: TGTGCCAGCAGTACCGAAAACTCGGCGGTGGGGGAAAAACTGTTTTTT. Its protein product is CASSTENSAVGEKLFF. The chain combines TRBV2 with TRBJ1-4, with unresolved D. The CDR3 extends over 16 amino acids. Germline CDR1 is SNHLY and CDR2 is FYNNEI. V gave up 5 bases and J gave up 8 bases, with 21 bases separating them.

CDR3 sequence reads: CASRAVGSSYNEQFF. CDR3 coding DNA: TGTGCCAGCCGCGCGGTCGGGAGCTCCTACAATGAGCAGTTCTTC. The rearrangement links TRBV7-2 to TRBJ2-1, with D possibly matching TRBD2 (6 bases). V was pared by 8 bases and J by 0 bases, with 14 bases between. Germline lookup yields CDR1 SGHTA and CDR2 FQGNSA. The CDR3 length is 15 residues.

In its sample, this clone was seen a few times. The J gene is TRBJ1-5, the V gene TRBV21-1. TRBV21-1 represents a pseudogene. This CDR3 contains 14 residues. In DNA form, the CDR3 reads TGTGCCAGCAGACGAACCATGACCAATCAGCCCCAGCATTTT. Amino acid sequence: CASRRTMTNQPQHF.

V and J are TRBV14 and TRBJ1-1; D is uncertain. V was trimmed by 2 bases and J by 5 bases, leaving 15 bases between them. This CDR3 is 15 amino acids long. Germline V gene sequence: CDR1 SGHDN, CDR2 FVKESK. CDR3 in amino acids: CASSQLVASGTEAFF. For the CDR3, the DNA is TGTGCCAGCAGCCAATTGGTGGCGTCGGGGACTGAAGCTTTCTTT. The entire variable domain, with the rest obtained from reference TRBV14 and TRBJ1-1, is as follows: EAGVTQFPSHSVIEKGQTVTLRCDPISGHDNLYWYRRVMGKEIKFLLHFVKESKQDESGMPNNRFLAERTGGTYSTLKVQPAELEDSGVYFCASSQLVASGTEAFFGQGTRLTVV.

V and J are TRBV21-1 and TRBJ2-7. TRBV21-1 counts as a pseudogene. The CDR3 is made up of 11 amino acids. DNA of the CDR3: TGTGCCAGCAGGAACGACTACGAGCAGTACTTC. Protein: CASRNDYEQYF.

This clone is a singleton in its sample. The chain has TRBV7-3 and TRBJ2-1; weak D call: TRBD1 (5 bases). The V and J ends lost 1 base and 5 bases respectively, with 9 bases between them. The CDR3 length is 14 residues. Germline V gene data show CDR1 as SGHTA and CDR2 as FQGTGA. CDR3 bases: TGTGCCAGCAGCTTAAGCGTGGACAACAATGAGCAGTTCTTC. Amino acid sequence: CASSLSVDNNEQFF.

This rearrangement joins TRBV6-5 to TRBJ1-1, with D possibly being TRBD1 (6 bases). The CDR3 runs 16 residues. Per the germline V gene, CDR1 is MNHEY and CDR2 is SVGAGI. Trimming shortened V by 0 bases and J by 1 base, and 12 bases separated the two germline ends. The CDR3 DNA is TGTGCCAGCAGTTACTCGCCGGGACAACAGAACACTGAAGCTTTCTTT. It yields the protein CASSYSPGQQNTEAFF.

This chain links TRBV19 with TRBJ1-5; D gene unclear. Germline values: CDR1 LNHDA, CDR2 SQIVND (reference sequence). V lost 6 bases to trimming and J lost 2 bases, with 11 bases between them. CDR3 length: 14 amino acids. DNA of the CDR3: TGTGCCAGTAGGTGGACTTTGGGCAATCAGCCCCAGCATTTT. It specifies CASRWTLGNQPQHF. Full variable domain (outside the CDR3, taken from reference TRBV19 and TRBJ1-5): DGGITQSPKYLFRKEGQNVTLSCEQNLNHDAMYWYRQDPGQGLRLIYYSQIVNDFQKGDIAEGYSVSREKKESFPLTVTSAQKNPTAFYLCASRWTLGNQPQHFGDGTRLSIL.

Remarks on this clone: The sample holds other DNA sequences that translate to the same CDR3. The chain is built from TRBV5-4 and TRBJ2-6, with D unclear. Germline CDR1 and CDR2: SGHNT and YYREEE (reference sequence). The CDR3 has 15 amino acids. Trimming removed 0 bases from V and 2 bases from J, with 6 bases in between. CDR3 residues: CASSLVGAGANVLTF. CDR3 DNA sequence: TGTGCCAGCAGCTTGGTGGGTGCTGGGGCCAACGTCCTGACTTTC. The complete variable domain, with remaining parts taken from reference TRBV5-4 and TRBJ2-6, reads ETGVTQSPTHLIKTRGQQVTLRCSSQSGHNTVSWYQQALGQGPQFIFQYYREEENGRGNFPPRFSGLQFPNYSSELNVNALELDDSALYLCASSLVGAGANVLTFGAGSRLTVL.

The chain has TRBV7-2 and TRBJ1-1, with D hard to call. Trimming removed 2 bases from V and 2 bases from J, with 9 bases in between. This CDR3 has 14 residues. CDR1 and CDR2 (germline): SGHTA, FQGNSA. CDR3 in DNA: TGTGCCAGCAGCTTACTGGTCCTAAACACTGAAGCTTTCTTT. It is translated as CASSLLVLNTEAFF.

The chain joins TRBV10-3 to TRBJ1-6; possible D gene TRBD1, 6 bases. The CDR3 is 15 residues long. V shed 3 bases and J shed 2 bases, with 8 bases lying between them. Germline-derived CDR1 and CDR2 are ENHRY and SYGVKD. The CDR3 spells CAISEQGAYNSPLHF. The CDR3 nucleotides are TGTGCCATCAGTGAACAGGGCGCCTATAATTCACCCCTCCACTTT.

On this clone: The sample contains more than one DNA sequence encoding this CDR3. This chain connects TRBV5-1 to TRBJ1-3, with 7 bases identical to TRBD1. Germline V gene lookup returns CDR1 SGHRS and CDR2 YFSETQ. This CDR3 contains 16 residues. V was clipped by 2 bases and J by 1 base; unmatched bases: 6. The CDR3 loop is CASSLAGTVSGNTIYF. The CDR3 DNA reads as TGCGCCAGCAGCTTAGCCGGGACAGTGTCTGGAAACACCATATATTTT.

V and J are TRBV10-1 and TRBJ2-7, with D tentatively TRBD2 (5 bases). The CDR3 has 13 residues. Trimming left V 4 bases short and J 0 bases short, with 7 bases between. Germline-derived CDR1 and CDR2 are WNHNN and SYGVQD (reference sequence). The CDR3 DNA is TGCGCCAGCAGTGTTCGGGACTCCTACGAGCAGTACTTC. Amino acids: CASSVRDSYEQYF.

The chain joins TRBV7-3 to TRBJ1-1; D remains unclear. The germline gives CDR1 SGHTA, CDR2 FQGTGA. V was clipped by 5 bases and J by 1 base, with 8 bases between them. The CDR3 length is 13 residues. As DNA, the CDR3 is TGTGCCAGCAGCATAGCGACGAACACTGAAGCTTTCTTT. Its translation is CASSIATNTEAFF.